Below are 22 T cell receptor beta chains sequenced from a single sample in a study of blood T cells in healthy people across ages. It was with a sample-barcoded 5' primer and a J-beta primer mix that a second PCR of roughly 7 to 12 cycles was run. TCRdb independently ran MiXCR on the 5' RACE reads; one entry per CDR3 protein. The profile covers about 640,000 distinct CDR3 sequences, with around 43% appearing a single time and approximately 31% taken by the ten largest. Sample: blood. The source of these receptors is a man aged 80 or over in good health.

Comments on this clonotype: This sequence may be a read error, since a much larger clone differs from it by one base. The J gene is TRBJ2-1, the V gene TRBV29-1, with D possibly TRBD1 on 6 matching bases. The CDR3 length is 12 residues. In germline, CDR1 is SQVTM, CDR2 ANQGSEA. The CDR3 bases are TGCATAGGGGGAGAGGCTTACAATGAGCGGTTCTTC. Encoded protein: CIGGEAYNERFF.

The chain combines TRBV6-5 with TRBJ1-1, with TRBD1 matching 7 bases. The germline gives CDR1 MNHEY, CDR2 SVGAGI. Trimming took 0 bases from V and 6 from J; bases not matched to a gene: 1. The CDR3 sequence is 13 residues long. CDR3 sequence reads: CASSYSGQPEAFF. The DNA of the CDR3 is TGTGCCAGCAGTTACTCGGGACAGCCTGAAGCTTTCTTT.

This clonotype was seen more than once but under ten times. J is TRBJ2-5 and V is TRBV29-1, with D unresolved. The CDR3 sequence is 12 residues long. Germline V gene sequence: CDR1 SQVTM, CDR2 ANQGSEA. The CDR3: CNAGAGQETQYF. In DNA form, the CDR3 reads TGCAACGCAGGAGCCGGCCAAGAGACCCAGTACTTC. Looking up the rest from reference TRBV29-1 and TRBJ2-5 gives the full variable domain: SAVISQKPSRDICQRGTSLTIQCQVDSQVTMMFWYRQQPGQSLTLIATANQGSEATYESGFVIDKFPISRPNLTFSTLTVSNMSPEDSSIYLCNAGAGQETQYFGPGTRLLVL.

This chain uses TRBV20-1 with TRBJ2-5, with D perhaps TRBD1 or TRBD2 (7 bases each). The germline V gene encodes CDR1 DFQATT and CDR2 SNEGSKA (reference sequence). Trimming removed 6 bases from V and 11 bases from J, with 28 bases in between. This CDR3 has 15 amino acids. The CDR3: CSADVAQGRVNEQYF. For the CDR3, the DNA is TGCAGTGCAGACGTAGCACAGGGGAGGGTCAATGAGCAGTACTTC.

V and J are TRBV5-1 and TRBJ1-1, with 9 bases identical to TRBD1. Germline assignment: CDR1 SGHRS and CDR2 YFSETQ. V shed 4 bases, J shed 1 base, and the junction held 8 bases outside the gene matches. This CDR3 has 16 residues. The CDR3 here is CASSAQTGGGNTEAFF. In DNA form, the CDR3 reads TGCGCCAGCAGCGCACAGACAGGGGGGGGGAACACTGAAGCTTTCTTT.

As to this clonotype: This may come from a read error, since a much larger clone is one base off. The chain has TRBV10-3 and TRBJ1-2, with D possibly being TRBD1 (5 bases). The V gene's germline CDR1 is ENHRY and CDR2 SYGVKD. The V and J ends lost 2 bases and 7 bases respectively, with 20 bases between them. CDR3 length: 16 amino acids. Here the CDR3 DNA reads TGTGCCATCAGTGAGGGAGCGGCAGGGTTTGATTGTGGCTACACCTTC. It yields the protein CAISEGAAGFDCGYTF.

This clonotype showed up many times. The chain couples TRBV29-1 to TRBJ2-3; 8 bases line up with TRBD1. In germline, CDR1 is SQVTM, CDR2 ANQGSEA. This CDR3 spans 13 amino acids. With V trimmed by 5 bases and J by 3 bases, 4 bases remained unmatched. The CDR3 region has the DNA TGCAGCGTTTGTAGGGACAGGACAGATACGCAGTATTTT. The encoded protein is CSVCRDRTDTQYF.

This chain joins TRBV7-6 and TRBJ2-5; D unresolved. With 0 bases removed from V and 6 bases from J, the gap between germline ends came to 8 bases. Germline V gives CDR1 SGHVS, CDR2 FNYEAQ. The CDR3 consists of 13 residues. The CDR3 region is CASSLALEQTQYF. Written as DNA, the CDR3 is TGTGCCAGCAGCTTAGCTCTAGAGCAGACCCAGTACTTC.

CDR3 sequence: CASKFTGLDVAGGPSYEQYF. The DNA of the CDR3 is TGTGCCAGCAAGTTCACAGGGCTTGATGTGGCGGGAGGGCCCTCCTACGAGCAGTACTTC. The chain links TRBV27 to TRBJ2-7, with 9 bases that match TRBD2. The CDR3 extends over 20 amino acids. Looked up from germline, CDR1 is MNHEY and CDR2 is SMNVEV (reference sequence). Germline trimming cut 7 bases from V and 0 bases from J; bases unmatched to any gene: 22.

This chain links TRBV5-1 with TRBJ1-5; TRBD1 might be the D (6 bases). The V end lost 4 bases, the J end lost 6 bases, and 17 bases lay between the germline ends. Germline V gene lookup returns CDR1 SGHRS and CDR2 YFSETQ. The CDR3 totals 15 residues. CDR3 sequence reads: CASSPTSRDIQPQHF. The CDR3 region has the DNA TGCGCCAGCAGCCCAACGTCCCGGGACATTCAGCCCCAGCATTTT.

The rearrangement joins TRBV20-1 to TRBJ2-3, with D perhaps given as TRBD1 or TRBD2 (7 bases each). Trimming removed 0 bases from V and 6 bases from J, with 13 bases in between. This CDR3 comprises 14 residues. Germline assignment: CDR1 DFQATT and CDR2 SNEGSKA (reference sequence). The CDR3 here is CSARDEQGGDTQYF. DNA of the CDR3: TGCAGTGCTAGAGATGAGCAGGGGGGGGATACGCAGTATTTT.

Note on this clonotype: With a much larger clone just one base away, this may be a read error. The J gene is TRBJ2-3, the V gene TRBV7-2, with D possibly being TRBD2 (5 bases). This CDR3 spans 16 amino acids. The germline V gene has CDR1 SGHTA and CDR2 FQGNSA. V was pared by 3 bases and J by 0 bases, with 13 bases between. CDR3 sequence (DNA): TGTACCAGCAGCTTTCGGGAAGGGTCTAGCACAGATACGCAGTATTTT. Translation: CTSSFREGSSTDTQYF. Complete variable domain (other parts from reference TRBV7-2 and TRBJ2-3): GAGVSQSPSNKVTEKGKDVELRCDPISGHTALYWYRQSLGQGLEFLIYFQGNSAPDKSGLPSDRFSAERTGGSVSTLTIQRTQQEDSAVYLCTSSFREGSSTDTQYFGPGTRLTVL.

This clonotype was seen just once. The chain has TRBV18 and TRBJ2-7, with 8 bases matching TRBD2. CDR1 and CDR2 (germline): KGHSH, LQKENI. Trimming cost V 2 bases and J 0 bases; bases outside gene matches: 6. The CDR3 sequence is 16 residues long. The CDR3 is CASSPKPSGHSYEQYF. DNA of the CDR3: TGTGCCAGCTCACCAAAGCCTAGCGGGCACTCCTACGAGCAGTACTTC.

This clonotype came up a few times. V and J are TRBV6-5 and TRBJ2-5, with TRBD1 matching 7 bases. The assigned J gene may be wrong: the sequence end matches TRBJ2-7 better. Germline values: CDR1 MNHEY, CDR2 SVGAGI. This CDR3 region has 15 residues. For the CDR3, the DNA is TGTGCCAGCAGTTTGACACAGGGGCTAGCCTACGAGCAGTACTTC. It translates to CASSLTQGLAYEQYF.

The V and J genes are TRBV4-2 and TRBJ2-3; possible D gene TRBD1, 5 bases. This CDR3 has 15 amino acids. Germline V gene data show CDR1 as LGHNA and CDR2 as YNFKEQ. The ends were cut back, 0 bases at V and 0 bases at J, with 7 bases in the middle. The CDR3 bases are TGTGCCAGCAGCCAAGAGACAGAAAGCACAGATACGCAGTATTTT. Protein product: CASSQETESTDTQYF.

This clonotype was seen ten or more times. This sequence joins TRBV29-1 and TRBJ2-5; no clear D gene. This CDR3 contains 12 residues. The V and J ends lost 7 bases and 5 bases respectively, with 14 bases between them. Germline V gene data show CDR1 as SQVTM and CDR2 as ANQGSEA. The CDR3 here is CSAHRAGETQYF. The CDR3 bases are TGCAGCGCTCACCGGGCTGGGGAGACCCAGTACTTC.

Turning to this clonotype: One end of the junction varies from germline; a read error may be responsible. The genes are TRBV27 and TRBJ2-3; D not resolved. Germline V gene lookup returns CDR1 MNHEY and CDR2 SMNVEV (reference sequence). The CDR3 has 14 residues. The CDR3 here is CAGSAPTITDTQYF. The CDR3 bases are TGTGCCGGCAGCGCCCCTACCATCACAGATACGCAGTATTTT.

A few counts support this clonotype. The chain joins TRBV24-1 to TRBJ2-1, with 11 nucleotides matching TRBD2. The CDR3 contains 16 residues. CDR1 is KGHDR, CDR2 SFDVKD, per germline. J gave up 10 bases and V 3 bases, and 10 bases lay outside the gene matches. The CDR3 DNA reads as TGTGCCACCAGTGATCCCGGGACTAGCGGAGGGGTGGAGCAGTTCTTC. The encoded protein is CATSDPGTSGGVEQFF.

Comment on this clonotype: This may stem from a read error, because a much larger clone lies one nucleotide away. This chain joins TRBV29-1 and TRBJ2-5, with a tentative D call TRBD2 (7 bases). The CDR3 totals 14 residues. V was clipped by 0 bases and J by 11 bases, with 19 bases between them. The germline gives CDR1 SQVTM, CDR2 ANQGSEA. The CDR3 nucleotides are TGCAGCGTTGAAGATCTTAGGGGGGGGAATGAGCAGTACTTC. Protein: CSVEDLRGGNEQYF.

The chain is built from TRBV6-2 or TRBV6-3 and TRBJ1-5; D unclear. The germline gives CDR1 MNHEY, CDR2 SVGEGT. Trimming removed 5 bases from V and 0 bases from J, with 11 bases in between. There are 15 residues in the CDR3. The DNA for the CDR3 is TGTGCCAGCAGTCCCGGGGAGGCTAGCAATCAGCCCCAGCATTTT. This sequence encodes CASSPGEASNQPQHF.

This chain links TRBV28 with TRBJ2-2, with D hard to call. The CDR3 has 17 residues. V dropped 2 bases and J dropped 3 bases, with 16 bases sitting between them. Germline assignment: CDR1 MDHEN and CDR2 SYDVKM. CDR3 protein: CASSLREFSAYTGELFF. As DNA, the CDR3 is TGTGCCAGCAGTTTAAGGGAATTTTCGGCCTACACCGGGGAGCTGTTTTTT. The whole variable domain, filled in from reference TRBV28 and TRBJ2-2, reads DVKVTQSSRYLVKRTGEKVFLECVQDMDHENMFWYRQDPGLGLRLIYFSYDVKMKEKGDIPEGYSVSREKKERFSLILESASTNQTSMYLCASSLREFSAYTGELFFGEGSRLTVL.

V usage is TRBV20-1 and J usage is TRBJ2-3; 8 bases match TRBD2. The CDR3 extends over 13 amino acids. The germline V gene has CDR1 DFQATT and CDR2 SNEGSKA (reference sequence). V gave up 6 bases and J gave up 1 base; unmatched junction bases: 3. CDR3 coding DNA: TGCAGTGCGACTAGCGCTGGCACAGATACGCAGTATTTT. As protein: CSATSAGTDTQYF.